This T cell receptor (beta chain) was sequenced in a study of T cell responses to AZD1222 COVID-19 vaccine. Study-wide points: It should be noted that donors were predominantly white British and more often female, and clonal diversity was possibly underestimated.

For this clone: Its antigen is as yet unknown.

Sequencing used immunoSEQ multiplex PCR; TCRdb keeps in-frame clones, though not all of them. The sample records approximately 110,000 clones, more than 70% being singletons. Germline CDR1 is SGHTA and CDR2 is FQGTGA. The CDR3 is 13 residues long. Trimming pared 3 bases from V and 4 bases from J, leaving 8 bases between. Sequences were derived from peripheral blood, sampled 28 days after the second AZD1222 dose. This sequence was found in an adult who received the AZD1222 COVID-19 vaccine. This sequence joins TRBV7-3 and TRBJ2-3; maybe TRBD2 (6 bases). The CDR3 DNA reads as TGTGCCAGCAGCTTGGGCGGGGCAGATACGCAGTATTTT. Amino acid sequence: CASSLGGADTQYF.